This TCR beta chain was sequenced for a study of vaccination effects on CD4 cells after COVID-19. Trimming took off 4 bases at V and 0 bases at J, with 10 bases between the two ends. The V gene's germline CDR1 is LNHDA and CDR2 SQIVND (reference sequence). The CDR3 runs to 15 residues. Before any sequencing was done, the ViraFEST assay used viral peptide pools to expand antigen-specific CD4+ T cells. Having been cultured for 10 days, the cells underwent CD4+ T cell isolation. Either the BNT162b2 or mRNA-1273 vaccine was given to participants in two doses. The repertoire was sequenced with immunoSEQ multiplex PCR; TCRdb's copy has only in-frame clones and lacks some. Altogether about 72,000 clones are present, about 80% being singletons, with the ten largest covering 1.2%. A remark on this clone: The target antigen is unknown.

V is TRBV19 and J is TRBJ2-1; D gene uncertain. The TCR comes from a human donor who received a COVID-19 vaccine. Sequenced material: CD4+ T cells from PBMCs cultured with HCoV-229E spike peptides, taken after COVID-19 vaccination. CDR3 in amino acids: CASSSDKSSYNEQFF. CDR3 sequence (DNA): TGTGCCAGTAGTAGTGACAAGAGCTCCTACAATGAGCAGTTCTTC.